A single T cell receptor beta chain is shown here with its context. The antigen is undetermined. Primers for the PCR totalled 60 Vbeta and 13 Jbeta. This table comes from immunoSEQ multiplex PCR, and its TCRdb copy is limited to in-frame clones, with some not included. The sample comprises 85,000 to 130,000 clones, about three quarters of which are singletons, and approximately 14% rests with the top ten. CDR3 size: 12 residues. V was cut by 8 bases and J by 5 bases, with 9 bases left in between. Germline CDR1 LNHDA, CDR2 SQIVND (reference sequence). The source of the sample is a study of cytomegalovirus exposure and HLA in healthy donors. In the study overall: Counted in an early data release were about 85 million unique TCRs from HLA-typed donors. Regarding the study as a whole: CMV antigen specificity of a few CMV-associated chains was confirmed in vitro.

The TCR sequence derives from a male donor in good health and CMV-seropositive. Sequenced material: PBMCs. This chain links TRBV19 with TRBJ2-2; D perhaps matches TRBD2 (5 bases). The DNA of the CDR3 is TGTGCCAGTGGACTGGGTACCGGGGAGCTGTTTTTT. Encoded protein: CASGLGTGELFF. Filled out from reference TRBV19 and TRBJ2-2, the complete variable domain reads DGGITQSPKYLFRKEGQNVTLSCEQNLNHDAMYWYRQDPGQGLRLIYYSQIVNDFQKGDIAEGYSVSREKKESFPLTVTSAQKNPTAFYLCASGLGTGELFFGEGSRLTVL.